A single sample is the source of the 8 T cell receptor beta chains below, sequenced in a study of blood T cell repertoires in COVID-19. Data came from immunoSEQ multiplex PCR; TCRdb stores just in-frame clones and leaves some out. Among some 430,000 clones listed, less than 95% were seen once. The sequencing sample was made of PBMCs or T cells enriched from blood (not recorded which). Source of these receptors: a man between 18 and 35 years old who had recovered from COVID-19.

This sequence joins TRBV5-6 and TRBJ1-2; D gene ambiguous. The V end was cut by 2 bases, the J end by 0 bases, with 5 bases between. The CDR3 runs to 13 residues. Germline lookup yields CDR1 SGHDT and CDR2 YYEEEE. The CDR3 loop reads CASSLSSNYGYTF. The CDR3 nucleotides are TGTGCCAGCAGCTTATCCTCTAACTATGGCTACACCTTC.

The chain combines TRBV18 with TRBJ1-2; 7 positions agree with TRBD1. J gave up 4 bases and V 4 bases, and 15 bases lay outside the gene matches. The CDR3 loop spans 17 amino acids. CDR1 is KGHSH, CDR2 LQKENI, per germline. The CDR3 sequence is CASSHTGQPDVGYGYTF. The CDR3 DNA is TGTGCCAGCTCACACACGGGACAGCCCGATGTTGGCTATGGCTACACCTTC.

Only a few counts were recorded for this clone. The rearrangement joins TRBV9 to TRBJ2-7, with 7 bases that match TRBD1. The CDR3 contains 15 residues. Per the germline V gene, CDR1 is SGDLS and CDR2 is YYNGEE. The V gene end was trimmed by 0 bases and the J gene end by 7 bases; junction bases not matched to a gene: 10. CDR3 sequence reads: CASSVVGEGGREQYF. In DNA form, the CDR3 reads TGTGCCAGCAGCGTAGTTGGCGAAGGGGGCAGAGAGCAGTACTTC.

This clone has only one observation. Written as DNA, the CDR3 is TGTGCCAGCAGCTTATACCGGGATTTTTCCTACAATGAGCAGTTCTTC. Translating gives CASSLYRDFSYNEQFF. The chain links TRBV5-6 to TRBJ2-1, with D possibly being TRBD2 (5 bases). Germline V gene lookup returns CDR1 SGHDT and CDR2 YYEEEE. V gave up 2 bases and J gave up 1 base, with 13 bases separating them. CDR3 length: 16 residues.

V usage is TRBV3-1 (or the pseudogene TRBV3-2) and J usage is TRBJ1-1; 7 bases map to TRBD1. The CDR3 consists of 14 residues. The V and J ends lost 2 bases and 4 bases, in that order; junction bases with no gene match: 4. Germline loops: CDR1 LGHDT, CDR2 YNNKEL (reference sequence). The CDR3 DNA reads TGTGCCAGCAGCCAATTAGGGGGCGCCACTGAAGCTTTCTTT. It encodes CASSQLGGATEAFF.

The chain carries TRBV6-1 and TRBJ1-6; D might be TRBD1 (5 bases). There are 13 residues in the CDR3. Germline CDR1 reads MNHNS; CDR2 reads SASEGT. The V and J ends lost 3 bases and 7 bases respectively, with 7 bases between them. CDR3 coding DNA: TGTGCCAGCAGTGAGGGACTGAATTCACCCCTCCACTTT. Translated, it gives CASSEGLNSPLHF.

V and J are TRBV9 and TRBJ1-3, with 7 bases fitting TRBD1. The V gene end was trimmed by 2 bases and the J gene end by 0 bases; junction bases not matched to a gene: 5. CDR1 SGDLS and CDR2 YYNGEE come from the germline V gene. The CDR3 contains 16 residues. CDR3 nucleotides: TGTGCCAGCAGCGTTCAGTCAGGGGGCTCTGGAAACACCATATATTTT. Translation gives CASSVQSGGSGNTIYF.

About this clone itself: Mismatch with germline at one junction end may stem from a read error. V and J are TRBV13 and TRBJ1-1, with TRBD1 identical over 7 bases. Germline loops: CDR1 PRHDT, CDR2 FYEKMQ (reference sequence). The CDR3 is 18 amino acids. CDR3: CASSLGGTALSLNTEAFF. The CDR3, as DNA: TGTGCCAGCAGCCTAGGGGGGACAGCGTTGTCTCTGAACACTGAAGCTTTCTTT.